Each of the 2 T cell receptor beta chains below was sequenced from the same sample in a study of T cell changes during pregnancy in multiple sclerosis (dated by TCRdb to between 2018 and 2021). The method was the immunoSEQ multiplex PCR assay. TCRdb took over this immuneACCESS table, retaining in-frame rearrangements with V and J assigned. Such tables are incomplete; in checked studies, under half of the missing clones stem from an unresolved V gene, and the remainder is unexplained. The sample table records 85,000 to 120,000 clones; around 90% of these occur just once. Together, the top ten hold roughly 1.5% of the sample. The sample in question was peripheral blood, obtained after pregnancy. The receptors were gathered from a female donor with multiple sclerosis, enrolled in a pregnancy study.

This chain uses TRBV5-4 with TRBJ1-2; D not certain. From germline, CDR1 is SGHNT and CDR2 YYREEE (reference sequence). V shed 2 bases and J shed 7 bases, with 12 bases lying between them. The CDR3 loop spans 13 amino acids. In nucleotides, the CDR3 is TGTGCCAGCAGCTTTGGAGGTGGACGTGGCTACACCTTC. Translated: CASSFGGGRGYTF. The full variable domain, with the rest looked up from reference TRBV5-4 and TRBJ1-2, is ETGVTQSPTHLIKTRGQQVTLRCSSQSGHNTVSWYQQALGQGPQFIFQYYREEENGRGNFPPRFSGLQFPNYSSELNVNALELDDSALYLCASSFGGGRGYTFGSGTRLTVV.

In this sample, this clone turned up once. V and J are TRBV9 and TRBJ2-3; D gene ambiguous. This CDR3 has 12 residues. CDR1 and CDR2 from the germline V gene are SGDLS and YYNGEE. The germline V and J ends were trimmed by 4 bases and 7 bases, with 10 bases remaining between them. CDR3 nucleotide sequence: TGTGCCAGCAGCTCCCCTAGGTATACGCAGTATTTT. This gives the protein CASSSPRYTQYF. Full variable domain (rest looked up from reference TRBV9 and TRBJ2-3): DSGVTQTPKHLITATGQRVTLRCSPRSGDLSVYWYQQSLDQGLQFLIQYYNGEERAKGNILERFSAQQFPDLHSELNLSSLELGDSALYFCASSSPRYTQYFGPGTRLTVL.